This T cell receptor (beta chain) is from a study of CD8 T cells in Susac syndrome. An input of roughly 0.5 to 1 ug of RNA was subjected to reverse transcription using random hexamers. By means of immunoSEQ multiplex PCR, TCR beta CDR3 spanning 54 Vbeta and 13 Jbeta underwent amplification. TCRdb processed the immunoSEQ multiplex PCR reads anew with MiXCR; each CDR3 protein has one entry. Seen here are approximately 190,000 distinct CDR3 sequences, about 95% observed once, and the top ten hold approximately 0.097%. Looked up from germline, CDR1 is LNHNV and CDR2 is YYDKDF (reference sequence). V was shortened by 0 bases and J by 7 bases, with 4 bases between the two germline ends. There are 12 residues in the CDR3. The authors carried out high-throughput sequencing of TCR beta. They applied it to CD8+ and CD4+ T cells obtained from blood. The multiple sclerosis control group consisted of treatment-naive patients whose relapsing-remitting disease, which was either stable or active, fulfilled revised McDonald criteria. Negative isolation yielded CD4+ and CD8+ T cells, and FACS enriched TEMRA cells.

Sample: CD4+ T cells from PBMCs. This chain uses TRBV15 with TRBJ1-5; D gene unclear. This receptor was obtained from a human donor with multiple sclerosis. CDR3 in amino acids: CATSRDQQPQHF. The DNA for the CDR3 is TGTGCCACCAGCAGAGATCAGCAGCCCCAGCATTTT.